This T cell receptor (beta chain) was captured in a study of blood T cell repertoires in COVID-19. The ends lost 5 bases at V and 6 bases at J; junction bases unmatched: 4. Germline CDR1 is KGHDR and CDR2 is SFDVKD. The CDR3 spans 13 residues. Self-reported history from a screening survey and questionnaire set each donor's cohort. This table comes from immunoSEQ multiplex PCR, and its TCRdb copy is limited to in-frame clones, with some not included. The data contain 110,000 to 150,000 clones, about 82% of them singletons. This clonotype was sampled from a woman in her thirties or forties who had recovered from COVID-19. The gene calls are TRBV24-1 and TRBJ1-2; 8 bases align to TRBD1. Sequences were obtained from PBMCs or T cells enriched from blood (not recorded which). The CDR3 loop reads CATSAGGLDGYTF. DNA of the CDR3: TGTGCCACCAGTGCAGGGGGCTTAGATGGCTACACCTTC.